Below, one TCR beta chain is given with its context. The antigen is unknown. This entry comes from a study of blood T cells in healthy people across ages. PBMCs were isolated at a quantity of at least 7 million per sample. Points from the study as a whole: TCR beta diversity correlated strongly with naive T cell percentage.

With a J-beta primer mix and a sample-barcoded 5' primer, a second PCR ran roughly 6 to 11 cycles. TCRdb reanalysed the 5' RACE reads using MiXCR and keeps one entry per CDR3 protein. The table shows 1,100,000 or so distinct CDR3 sequences, with around 43% occurring only once. The CDR3 length is 15 residues. CDR1 MNHEY and CDR2 SMNVEV come from the germline V gene (reference sequence). With 2 bases removed from V and 0 bases from J, the gap between germline ends came to 9 bases. The sequenced sample consisted of blood. This receptor was taken from a woman aged 55-69 years in good health. The chain joins TRBV27 to TRBJ2-3; no definite D call. The CDR3 protein is CASSLVRVSTDTQYF. The CDR3 coding sequence is TGTGCCAGCAGTTTAGTCCGGGTTAGCACAGATACGCAGTATTTT.